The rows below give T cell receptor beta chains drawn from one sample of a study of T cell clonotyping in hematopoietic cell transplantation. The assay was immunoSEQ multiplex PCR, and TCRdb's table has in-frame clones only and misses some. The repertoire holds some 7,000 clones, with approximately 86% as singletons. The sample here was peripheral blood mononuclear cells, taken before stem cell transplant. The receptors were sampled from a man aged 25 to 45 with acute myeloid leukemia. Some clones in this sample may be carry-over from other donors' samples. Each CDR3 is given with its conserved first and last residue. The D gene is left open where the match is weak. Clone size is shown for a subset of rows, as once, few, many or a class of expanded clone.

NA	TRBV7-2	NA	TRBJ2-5	CASSLAGTNQETQYF	TGTGCCAGCAGCTTAGCGGGGACCAACCAGGAGACCCAGTACTTC
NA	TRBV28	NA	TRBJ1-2	CASGPASTDYGYTF	TGTGCCAGCGGCCCGGCCAGCACCGACTATGGCTACACCTTC
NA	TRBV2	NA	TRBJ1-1	CASSAQGGTEAFF	TGTGCCAGCAGTGCGCAGGGCGGAACTGAAGCTTTCTTT
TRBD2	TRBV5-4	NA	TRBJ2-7	CASSLGLGLAGVDEQYF	TGTGCCAGCAGCTTGGGGCTTGGACTAGCGGGAGTTGACGAGCAGTACTTC
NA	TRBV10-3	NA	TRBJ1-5	CAITDSHNQPQHF	TGTGCCATCACGGACAGCCACAATCAGCCCCAGCATTTT
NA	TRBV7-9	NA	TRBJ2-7	CASSLVWSYEQYF	TGTGCCAGCAGCTTAGTCTGGTCCTACGAGCAGTACTTC
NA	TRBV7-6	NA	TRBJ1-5	CASSPTGLGAPQHF	TGTGCCAGCAGTCCCACCGGGCTCGGGGCGCCCCAGCATTTT
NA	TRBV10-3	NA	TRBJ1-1	CAISEPRGGTEAFF	TGTGCCATCAGTGAGCCCCGGGGGGGCACTGAAGCTTTCTTT
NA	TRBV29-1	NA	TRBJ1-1	CSVVMVNTEAFF	TGCAGCGTTGTAATGGTGAACACTGAAGCTTTCTTT
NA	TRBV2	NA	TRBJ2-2	CASSDGTNTGELFF	TGTGCCAGCAGTGACGGCACAAACACCGGGGAGCTGTTTTTT
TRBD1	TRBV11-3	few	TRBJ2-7	CASSLRGQDGQYF	TGTGCCAGCAGCCTACGAGGACAGGATGGGCAGTACTTC
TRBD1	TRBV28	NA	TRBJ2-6	CASSFRTGRPGANVLTF	TGTGCCAGCAGTTTTAGGACAGGGAGGCCTGGGGCCAACGTCCTGACTTTC
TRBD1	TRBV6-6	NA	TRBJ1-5	CASSYSGTGGDQPQHF	TGTGCCAGCAGTTACTCCGGGACAGGGGGCGATCAGCCCCAGCATTTT
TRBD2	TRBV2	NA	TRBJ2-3	CAIYNGVGKTSGRVGDTQYF	TGTGCCATCTACAATGGGGTGGGGAAAACTAGCGGGAGAGTTGGGGATACGCAGTATTTT
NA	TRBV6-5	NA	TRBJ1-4	CASTLREGNEKLFF	TGTGCCAGCACCTTAAGGGAGGGGAATGAAAAACTGTTTTTT
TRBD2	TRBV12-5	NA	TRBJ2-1	CASTGTSTNNEQFF	TGTGCTAGCACCGGGACTAGCACCAACAATGAGCAGTTCTTC
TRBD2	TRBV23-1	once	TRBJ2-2	CASTLGLAGGLNTGELFF	TGCGCCAGCACCCTCGGACTAGCGGGAGGGTTAAACACCGGGGAGCTGTTTTTT
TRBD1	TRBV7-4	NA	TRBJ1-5	CASIRLAGGRGQPQHF	TGTGCCAGCATCCGCCTAGCAGGGGGCAGAGGTCAGCCCCAGCATTTT
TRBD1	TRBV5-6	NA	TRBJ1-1	CASSTGQLNTEAFF	TGTGCCAGCAGCACGGGACAGCTGAACACTGAAGCTTTCTTT
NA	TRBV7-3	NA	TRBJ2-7	CASSPGQSSYEQYF	TGTGCCAGCAGCCCGGGACAAAGCTCCTACGAGCAGTACTTC
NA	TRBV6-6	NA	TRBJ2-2	CASSHLEAGELFF	TGTGCCAGCAGTCACCTCGAGGCCGGGGAGCTGTTTTTT
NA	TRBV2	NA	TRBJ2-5	CASSEFTLQETQYF	TGTGCCAGCAGTGAGTTCACACTCCAAGAGACCCAGTACTTC
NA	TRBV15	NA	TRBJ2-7	CATSRGHEQYF	TGTGCCACCAGCAGAGGTCACGAGCAGTACTTC
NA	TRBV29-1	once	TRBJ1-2	CSVASGGYGYGYTF	TGCAGCGTTGCTAGCGGGGGTTATGGCTATGGCTACACCTTC
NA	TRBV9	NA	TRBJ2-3	CASSTLAIGTDTQYF	TGTGCCAGCAGCACCCTAGCTATAGGCACAGATACGCAGTATTTT
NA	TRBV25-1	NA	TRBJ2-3	CASSESVARTDTQYF	TGTGCCAGCAGTGAATCGGTGGCCCGCACAGATACGCAGTATTTT
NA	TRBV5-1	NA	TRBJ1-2	CASSDTTQGYGYTF	TGCGCCAGCAGCGACACGACACAAGGCTATGGCTACACCTTC
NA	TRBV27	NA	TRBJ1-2	CASSLSWAEHQNYGYTF	TGTGCCAGCAGTTTATCTTGGGCAGAGCACCAAAACTATGGCTACACCTTC
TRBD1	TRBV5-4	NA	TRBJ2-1	CASSTVDRTYNEQFF	TGTGCCAGCAGTACCGTGGACAGGACCTACAATGAGCAGTTCTTC
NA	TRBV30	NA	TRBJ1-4	CAWSVLTTVREKLFF	TGTGCCTGGAGTGTACTTACAACCGTTCGTGAAAAACTGTTTTTT
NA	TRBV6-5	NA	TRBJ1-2	CASRANQGIYGYTF	TGTGCCAGCAGGGCAAACCAGGGGATCTATGGCTACACCTTC
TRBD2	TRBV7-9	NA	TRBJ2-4	CASSLPGLDIQYF	TGTGCCAGCAGCCTCCCGGGACTAGACATTCAGTACTTC